This T cell receptor beta chain stems from a study of cytomegalovirus exposure and HLA in healthy donors. Note on this clone: The target antigen is unknown.

Each of the donors was a healthy bone marrow donor. The PCR ran on 60 Vbeta and 13 Jbeta primers. The method was immunoSEQ multiplex PCR; TCRdb's version includes in-frame clones alone and lacks a portion of them. The table records roughly 100,000 clones, roughly 82% of them present only once. The CDR3 is made up of 12 amino acids. The germline V gene encodes CDR1 SEHNR and CDR2 FQNEAQ (reference sequence). V was pared by 5 bases and J by 5 bases, with 9 bases between. General study results and limits: In vitro experiments confirmed that three CMV-associated chains were specific for CMV antigens. Donors belonging to an Asian-associated ancestry cluster reportedly showed fewer N-insertions in productive TCRs than the roughly 670-donor mean, according to what a later analysis found. Per a prior analysis, the majority of TCR beta V segments were productive roughly 87% or roughly 30% of the time.

This sequence originates from a man in his forties or fifties in good health and CMV-seronegative. V is TRBV7-9 and J is TRBJ2-5; a possible D gene is TRBD2 (5 bases). Input material: PBMCs. Written as DNA, the CDR3 is TGTGCCAGCAGCCCTAGGGAGGAGACCCAGTACTTC. It specifies CASSPREETQYF.